This T cell receptor beta chain was documented in a study of CD8 T cells in ankylosing spondylitis. Library preparation for TCR beta used quantitative 5'-RACE with molecular barcodes. TCRdb reprocessed the 5' RACE reads with MiXCR, giving one entry per CDR3 protein. The repertoire holds approximately 220,000 distinct CDR3 sequences, around 24% seen once, with just over 6.5% in the top ten. This clonotype has just one count. The antigen remains undetermined. Notes on the study in general: Ankylosing spondylitis blood appeared to be characterized by a TCR beta motif of roughly eight highly homologous variants. Clones that were linked to disease were CD8+ and were relatively rare in peripheral blood. Reported data indicate significant enrichment of disease-linked clones within matched ankylosing spondylitis synovial fluid.

The germline V gene has CDR1 ENHRY and CDR2 SYGVKD. V was pared by 3 bases and J by 6 bases, with 12 bases between. This CDR3 is built from 14 residues. The TCR comes from a male donor with ankylosing spondylitis or in good health (not recorded which). The source material was blood, either unsorted or a sorted T cell fraction (not recorded which). The chain uses TRBV10-3 and TRBJ1-5, with a possible D match to TRBD1 (6 bases). The CDR3 coding sequence is TGTGCCATCAGTGAAATGGGGGCGAGTCAGCCCCAGCATTTT. It specifies CAISEMGASQPQHF.